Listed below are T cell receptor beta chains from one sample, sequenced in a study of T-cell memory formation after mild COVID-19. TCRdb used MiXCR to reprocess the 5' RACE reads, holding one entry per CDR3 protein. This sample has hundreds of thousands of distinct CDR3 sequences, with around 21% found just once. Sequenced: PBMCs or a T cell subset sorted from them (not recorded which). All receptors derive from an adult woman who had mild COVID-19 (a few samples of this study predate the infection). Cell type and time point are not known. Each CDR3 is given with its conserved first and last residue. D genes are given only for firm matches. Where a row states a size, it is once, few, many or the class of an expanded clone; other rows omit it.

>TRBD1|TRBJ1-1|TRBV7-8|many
CASSLDRAFGTEAFF
TGTGCCAGCAGCCTGGACAGGGCGTTCGGCACTGAAGCTTTCTTT
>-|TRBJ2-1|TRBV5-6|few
CASSLVWRVGDPVGFNYNEQFF
TGTGCCAGCAGCTTGGTTTGGAGGGTGGGAGATCCCGTTGGGTTTAATTACAATGAGCAGTTCTTC
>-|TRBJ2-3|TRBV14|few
CASSLWRDTQYF
TGTGCCAGCAGCCTCTGGAGAGATACGCAGTATTTT
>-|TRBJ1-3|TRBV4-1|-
CASSQQEASGNTIYF
TGCGCCAGCAGCCAGCAAGAGGCCTCTGGAAACACCATATATTTT
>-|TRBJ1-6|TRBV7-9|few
CASSLSSATLHF
TGTGCCAGCAGCTTATCATCCGCCACCCTCCACTTT
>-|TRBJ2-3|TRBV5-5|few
CASSLVGGRPTDTQYF
TGTGCCAGCAGCTTGGTTGGGGGACGTCCCACAGATACGCAGTATTTT
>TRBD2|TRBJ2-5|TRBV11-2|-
CASSAGLAGGRKETQYF
TGTGCCAGCAGCGCAGGACTAGCGGGGGGGAGGAAAGAGACCCAGTACTTC
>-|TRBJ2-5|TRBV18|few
CASSPSKGETQYF
TGTGCCAGCTCACCGTCGAAAGGAGAGACCCAGTACTTC
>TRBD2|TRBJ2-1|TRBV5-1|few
CASSLTGLAGGPGEQFF
TGCGCCAGCAGCCTGACGGGACTAGCGGGGGGGCCTGGTGAGCAGTTCTTC
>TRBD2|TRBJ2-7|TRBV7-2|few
CASNYGGGSFEQYF
TGTGCCAGCAACTACGGCGGGGGTAGCTTTGAGCAGTACTTC
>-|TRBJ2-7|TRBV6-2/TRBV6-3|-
CASTYSVSSYEQYF
TGTGCCAGCACTTACTCCGTAAGCTCCTACGAGCAGTACTTC
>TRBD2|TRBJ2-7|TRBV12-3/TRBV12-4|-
CASRLASEQYF
TGTGCCAGCCGACTAGCCTCAGAGCAGTACTTC
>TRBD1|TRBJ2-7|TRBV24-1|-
CATSDEYRQGAWAYEQYF
TGTGCCACCAGTGATGAGTACCGACAGGGGGCCTGGGCCTACGAGCAGTACTTC
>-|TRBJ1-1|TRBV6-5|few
CASSYSEGTEAFF
TGTGCCAGCAGTTACTCGGAGGGGACTGAAGCTTTCTTT
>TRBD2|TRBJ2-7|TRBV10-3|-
CAISNSGGTYEQYF
TGTGCCATCAGCAATAGCGGGGGAACCTACGAGCAGTACTTC
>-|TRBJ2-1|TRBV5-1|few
CASSLARGVLWAYNEQFF
TGCGCCAGCAGCTTGGCCAGGGGGGTCCTATGGGCTTACAATGAGCAGTTCTTC
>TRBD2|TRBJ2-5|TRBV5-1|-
CASSSGGLAETQYF
TGCGCCAGCAGCTCCGGGGGACTAGCGGAGACCCAGTACTTC
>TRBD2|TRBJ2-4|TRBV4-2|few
CASSQEGLAGGNIQYF
TGTGCCAGCAGCCAAGAGGGGCTAGCGGGGGGAAACATTCAGTACTTC
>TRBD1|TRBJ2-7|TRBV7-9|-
CASSTRDRDTYEQYF
TGTGCCAGCAGCACCAGGGACAGGGACACCTACGAGCAGTACTTC
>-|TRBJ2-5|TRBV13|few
CASSLGDYGETQYF
TGTGCCAGCAGCTTAGGAGACTATGGGGAGACCCAGTACTTC
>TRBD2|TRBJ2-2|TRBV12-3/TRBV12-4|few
CASRGLGAGELFF
TGTGCCAGCAGGGGACTAGGGGCCGGGGAGCTGTTTTTT
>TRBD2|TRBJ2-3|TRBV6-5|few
CASSTRGGLRDTQYF
TGTGCCAGCAGCACCCGGGGGGGCTTAAGAGATACGCAGTATTTT
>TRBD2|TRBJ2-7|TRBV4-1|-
CASSHQRGLGEQYF
TGCGCCAGCAGCCACCAGCGGGGCCTTGGGGAGCAGTACTTC
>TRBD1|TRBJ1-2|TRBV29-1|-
CSVEPAGQGYGYTF
TGCAGCGTTGAACCAGCGGGACAGGGTTATGGCTACACCTTC
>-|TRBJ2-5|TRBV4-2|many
CASSQAAGSVKGETQYF
TGTGCCAGCAGCCAAGCGGCGGGTAGCGTGAAAGGGGAGACCCAGTACTTC
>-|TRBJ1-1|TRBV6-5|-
CASTLSRDTEAFF
TGTGCCAGCACCTTATCCCGAGACACTGAAGCTTTCTTT
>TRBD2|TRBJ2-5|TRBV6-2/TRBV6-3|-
CASSYAAGQETQYF
TGTGCCAGCAGTTACGCAGCGGGACAAGAGACCCAGTACTTC
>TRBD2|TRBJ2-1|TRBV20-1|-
CSARDPASGTSVYNEQFF
TGCAGTGCTAGAGATCCCGCTTCCGGGACTAGCGTGTACAATGAGCAGTTCTTC
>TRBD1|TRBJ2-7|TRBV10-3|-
CAISEQGYEQYF
TGTGCCATCAGTGAACAGGGGTACGAGCAGTACTTC